A single TCR beta chain is shown here with its context. Primers: 60 Vbeta forward and 13 Jbeta reverse. TCRdb's copy holds only in-frame clones and misses some; the assay was immunoSEQ multiplex PCR. The sample yields 85,000 to 100,000 clones, under 65% seen once. This sample is part of a study of cytomegalovirus exposure and HLA in healthy donors. The germline CDR1 and CDR2 sequences are LNHDA and SQIVND (reference sequence). This CDR3 has 13 amino acids. Trimming took 5 bases from V and 6 from J, leaving 13 bases between them. Sequenced: PBMCs. The gene calls are TRBV19 and TRBJ1-1; D gene uncertain. The source of this sequence is a man in his sixties in good health and CMV-seronegative. CDR3 sequence (DNA): TGTGCCAGTAGTCCCGATGCAGGTCCTGAAGCTTTCTTT. Translation: CASSPDAGPEAFF.